A selection of T cell receptor beta chains follows, all from one sample in a study of blood T cell repertoires in COVID-19. Only in-frame clones appear in the TCRdb table, and some are missing; sequencing was by immunoSEQ multiplex PCR. The sample lists roughly 150,000 clones, around 84% occurring once. Sequencing was carried out using peripheral blood. The receptor source for this set is a woman aged 50 to 65 with acute or convalescent COVID-19. The CDR3 runs from the conserved cysteine through the conserved F or W. A D gene is named only where the DNA matches it firmly. Rows give clone size only sometimes, using once, few, many, or a class for an expanded clone.

TRBD2 | TRBJ2-5 | TRBV12-5 | NA | TGTGCTAGTGCCCGGGACTACACAGAGACCCAGTACTTC | CASARDYTETQYF
NA | TRBJ1-3 | TRBV13 | NA | TGTGCCAGCAGGGCTACAGGTTCCTCTGGAAACACCATATATTTT | CASRATGSSGNTIYF
TRBD1 | TRBJ2-5 | TRBV3-1/TRBV3-2 | few | TGTGCCAGCAGCCAAGATCGGGGACAGGCCACAGAGACCCAGTACTTC | CASSQDRGQATETQYF
TRBD1 | TRBJ2-2 | TRBV27 | NA | TGTGCCAGCAGGCCACAGGGGGCTAAGAACACCGGGGAGCTGTTTTTT | CASRPQGAKNTGELFF
NA | TRBJ2-4 | TRBV19 | NA | TGTGCCAGTAGTATCGGGATCCAAAACATTCAGTACTTC | CASSIGIQNIQYF
NA | TRBJ2-1 | TRBV5-5 | NA | TGTGCCAGCAGCTTTTCGTCCGGGGTCAGCTCCTACAATGAGCAGTTCTTC | CASSFSSGVSSYNEQFF
TRBD1 | TRBJ1-2 | TRBV2 | NA | TGTGCCAGCAGTCAGGGAAGGGGGCCCTATGGCTACACCTTC | CASSQGRGPYGYTF
TRBD2 | TRBJ2-3 | TRBV4-2 | NA | TGTGCCAGCAGCCAAGGGGGACTAGCGCTGGCAGATACGCAGTATTTT | CASSQGGLALADTQYF
NA | TRBJ2-5 | TRBV4-1 | NA | TGCGCCAGCAGCCCCCTGGCCCTAGAGACCCAGTACTTC | CASSPLALETQYF
NA | TRBJ1-3 | TRBV6-5 | NA | TGTGCCAGCAGAACAGGGACCTCCTCTGGAAACACCATATATTTT | CASRTGTSSGNTIYF
NA | TRBJ1-5 | TRBV12-5 | few | TGTGCTAGTGGTTTGGTACCAGGGTCCCCAGTTCGGCCCCAGCATTTT | CASGLVPGSPVRPQHF
TRBD1 | TRBJ1-6 | TRBV19 | NA | TGTGCCAGTAGCTTCGGGACAGGGGTGATCTCACCCCTCCACTTT | CASSFGTGVISPLHF
TRBD1 | TRBJ1-2 | TRBV6-6 | NA | TGTGCCAGCAGTTACTCGGACAGGGATGGCTACACCTTC | CASSYSDRDGYTF
NA | TRBJ2-3 | TRBV14 | few | TGTGCCAGCAGCCCTTTGGCAGGGGTTCACACAGATACGCAGTATTTT | CASSPLAGVHTDTQYF
NA | TRBJ2-5 | TRBV5-1 | NA | TGCGCCAGCAGCAGAACAGGGTTCGGTGAGACCCAGTACTTC | CASSRTGFGETQYF
TRBD2 | TRBJ2-3 | TRBV2 | NA | TGTGCCAGCATCCGACTAGCGGGGAGCACAGATACGCAGTATTTT | CASIRLAGSTDTQYF